This T cell receptor (beta chain) is drawn from a study of T cells after yellow fever vaccination. The sample holds a few counts of this clonotype. Its antigen is undetermined. A 5'RACE template-switching step, the method used to make TCR cDNA, added a universal primer site and UMIs. TCRdb independently ran MiXCR on the 5' RACE reads; one entry per CDR3 protein. The sample shows 620,000 or so distinct CDR3 sequences, 17% of them seen only once. Findings and limits, study-wide: Reappearance after the booster was observed for most primary-vaccination clones (96% CD4, more than 70% CD8).

The CDR3 runs 14 residues. V dropped 4 bases and J dropped 3 bases, with 10 bases sitting between them. The germline gives CDR1 LGHNA, CDR2 YSLEER. The TCR sequence derives from a man in his late teens or twenties who received the YFV17D yellow fever vaccine. Material: PBMCs, obtained 4 to 5 days after the first yellow fever vaccination. The gene calls are TRBV4-3 and TRBJ1-3, with D perhaps matching TRBD1 (6 bases). The CDR3 here is CASSPDSLGNTIYF. The CDR3 DNA reads as TGCGCCAGCAGCCCGGACAGCCTTGGAAACACCATATATTTT.